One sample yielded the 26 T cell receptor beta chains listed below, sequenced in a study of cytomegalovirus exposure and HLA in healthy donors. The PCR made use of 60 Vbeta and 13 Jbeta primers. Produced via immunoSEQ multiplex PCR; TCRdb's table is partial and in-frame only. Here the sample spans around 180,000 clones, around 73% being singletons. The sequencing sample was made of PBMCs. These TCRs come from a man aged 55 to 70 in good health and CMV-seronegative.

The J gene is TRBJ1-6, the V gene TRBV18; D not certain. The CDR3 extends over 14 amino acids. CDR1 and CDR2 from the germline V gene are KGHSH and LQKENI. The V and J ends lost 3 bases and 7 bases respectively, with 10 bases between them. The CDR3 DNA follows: TGTGCCAGCTCACCTCTTGAACAGAATTCACCCCTCCACTTT. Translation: CASSPLEQNSPLHF. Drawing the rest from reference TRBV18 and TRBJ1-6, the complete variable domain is NAGVMQNPRHLVRRRGQEARLRCSPMKGHSHVYWYRQLPEEGLKFMVYLQKENIIDESGMPKERFSAEFPKEGPSILRIQQVVRGDSAAYFCASSPLEQNSPLHFGNGTRLTVT.

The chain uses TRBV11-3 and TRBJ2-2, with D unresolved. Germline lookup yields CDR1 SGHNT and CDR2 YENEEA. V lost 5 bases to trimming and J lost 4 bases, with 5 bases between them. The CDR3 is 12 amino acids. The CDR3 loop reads CASSHVTGELFF. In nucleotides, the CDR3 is TGTGCCAGCAGCCATGTCACCGGGGAGCTGTTTTTT.

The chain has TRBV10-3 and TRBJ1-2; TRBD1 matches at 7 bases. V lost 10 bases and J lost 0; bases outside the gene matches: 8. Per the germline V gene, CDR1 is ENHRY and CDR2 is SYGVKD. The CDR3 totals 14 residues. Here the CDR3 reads CATWQDRTNYGYTF. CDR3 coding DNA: TGTGCCACCTGGCAGGACAGGACTAACTATGGCTACACCTTC.

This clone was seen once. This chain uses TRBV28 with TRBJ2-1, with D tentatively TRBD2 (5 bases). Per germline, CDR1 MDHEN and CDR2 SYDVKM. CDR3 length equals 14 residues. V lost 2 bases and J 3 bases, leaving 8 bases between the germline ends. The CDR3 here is CASSLPADYNEQFF. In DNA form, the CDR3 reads TGTGCCAGCAGTTTACCAGCGGACTACAATGAGCAGTTCTTC.

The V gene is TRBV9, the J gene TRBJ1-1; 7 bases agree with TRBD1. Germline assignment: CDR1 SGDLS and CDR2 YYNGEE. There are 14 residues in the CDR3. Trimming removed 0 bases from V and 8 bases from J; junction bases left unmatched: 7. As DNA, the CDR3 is TGTGCCAGCAGCGTAGTGAACAGGGGATTCGAAGCTTTCTTT. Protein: CASSVVNRGFEAFF.

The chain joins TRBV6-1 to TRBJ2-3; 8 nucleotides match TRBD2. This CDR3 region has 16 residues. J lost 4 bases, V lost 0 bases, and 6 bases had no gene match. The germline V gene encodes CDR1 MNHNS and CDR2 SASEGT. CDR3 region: CASSEARSGGADTQYF. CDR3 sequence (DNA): TGTGCCAGCAGTGAAGCGCGAAGCGGGGGCGCAGATACGCAGTATTTT.

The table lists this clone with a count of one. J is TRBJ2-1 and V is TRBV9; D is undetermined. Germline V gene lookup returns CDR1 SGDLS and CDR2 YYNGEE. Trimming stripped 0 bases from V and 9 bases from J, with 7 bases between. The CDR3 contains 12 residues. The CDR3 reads CASSVGSGEQFF. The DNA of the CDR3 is TGTGCCAGCAGCGTAGGGTCAGGTGAGCAGTTCTTC.

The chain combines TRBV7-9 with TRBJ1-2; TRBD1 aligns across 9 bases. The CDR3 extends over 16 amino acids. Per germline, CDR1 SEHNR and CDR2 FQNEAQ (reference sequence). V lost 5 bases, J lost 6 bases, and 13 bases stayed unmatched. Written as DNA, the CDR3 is TGTGCCAGCAGCGAAGGACCTGGCTGGGACAGGGATGGCTACACCTTC. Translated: CASSEGPGWDRDGYTF.

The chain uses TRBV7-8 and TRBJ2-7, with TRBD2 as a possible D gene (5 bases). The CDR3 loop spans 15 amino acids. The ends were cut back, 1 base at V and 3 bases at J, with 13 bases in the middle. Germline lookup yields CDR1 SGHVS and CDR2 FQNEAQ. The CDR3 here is CASSLDPGMVYEQYF. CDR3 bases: TGTGCCAGCAGCTTAGATCCGGGAATGGTCTACGAGCAGTACTTC. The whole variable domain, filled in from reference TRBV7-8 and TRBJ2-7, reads GAGVSQSPRYKVAKRGQDVALRCDPISGHVSLFWYQQALGQGPEFLTYFQNEAQLDKSGLPSDRFFAERPEGSVSTLKIQRTQQEDSAVYLCASSLDPGMVYEQYFGPGTRLTVT.

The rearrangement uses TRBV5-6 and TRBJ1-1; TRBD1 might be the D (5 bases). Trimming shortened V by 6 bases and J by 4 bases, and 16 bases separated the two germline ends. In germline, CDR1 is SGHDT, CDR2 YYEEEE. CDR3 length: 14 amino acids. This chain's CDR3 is CASTETGVTTEAFF. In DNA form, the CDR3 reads TGTGCCAGCACGGAGACGGGGGTAACCACTGAAGCTTTCTTT.

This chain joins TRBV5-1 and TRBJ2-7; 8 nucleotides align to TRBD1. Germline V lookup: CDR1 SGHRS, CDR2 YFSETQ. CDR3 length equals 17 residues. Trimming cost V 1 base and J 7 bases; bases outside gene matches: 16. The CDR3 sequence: CASSLRVTGQALVEQYF. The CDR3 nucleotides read TGCGCCAGCAGCTTGAGGGTTACGGGACAGGCTCTGGTAGAGCAGTACTTC.

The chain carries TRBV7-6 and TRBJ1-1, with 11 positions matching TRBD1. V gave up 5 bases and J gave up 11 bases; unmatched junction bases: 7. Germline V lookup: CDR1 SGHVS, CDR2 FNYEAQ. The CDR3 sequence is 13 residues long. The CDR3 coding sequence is TGTGCCAGCAGCCCACGGACAGGGGGCGGTGCTTTCTTT. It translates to CASSPRTGGGAFF.

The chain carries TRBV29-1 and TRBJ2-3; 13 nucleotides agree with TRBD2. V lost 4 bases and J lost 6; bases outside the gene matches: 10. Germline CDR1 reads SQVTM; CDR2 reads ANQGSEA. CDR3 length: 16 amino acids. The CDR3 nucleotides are TGCAGCGTTGGCCGCGGGACTAGCGGGGCCGCCGATACGCAGTATTTT. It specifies CSVGRGTSGAADTQYF.

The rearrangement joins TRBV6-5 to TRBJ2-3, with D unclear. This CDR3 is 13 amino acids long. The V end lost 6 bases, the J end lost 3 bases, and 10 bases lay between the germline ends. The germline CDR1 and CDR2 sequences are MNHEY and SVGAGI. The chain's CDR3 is CASREAGTDTQYF. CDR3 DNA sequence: TGTGCCAGCAGGGAAGCCGGGACAGATACGCAGTATTTT.

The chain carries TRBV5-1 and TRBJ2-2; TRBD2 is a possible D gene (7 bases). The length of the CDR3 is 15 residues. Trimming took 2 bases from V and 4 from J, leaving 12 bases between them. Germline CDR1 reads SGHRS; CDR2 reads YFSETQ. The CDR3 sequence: CASSLQGGGTGELFF. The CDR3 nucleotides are TGCGCCAGCAGCTTACAGGGAGGGGGCACCGGGGAGCTGTTTTTT.

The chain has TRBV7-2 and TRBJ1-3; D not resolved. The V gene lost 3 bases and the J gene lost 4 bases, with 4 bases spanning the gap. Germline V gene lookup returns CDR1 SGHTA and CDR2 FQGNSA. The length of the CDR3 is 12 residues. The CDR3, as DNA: TGTGCCAGCAGCTTTAGAGGAAACACCATATATTTT. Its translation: CASSFRGNTIYF. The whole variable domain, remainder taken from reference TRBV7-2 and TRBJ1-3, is GAGVSQSPSNKVTEKGKDVELRCDPISGHTALYWYRQSLGQGLEFLIYFQGNSAPDKSGLPSDRFSAERTGGSVSTLTIQRTQQEDSAVYLCASSFRGNTIYFGEGSWLTVV.

Written as DNA, the CDR3 is TGTGCCAGCAGCGTAGGGCAAAAAGAGACCCAGTACTTC. Amino acids: CASSVGQKETQYF. V is TRBV9 and J is TRBJ2-5; no clear D gene. This CDR3 comprises 13 residues. V lost 0 bases and J lost 3, with 6 bases in between. The germline gives CDR1 SGDLS, CDR2 YYNGEE.

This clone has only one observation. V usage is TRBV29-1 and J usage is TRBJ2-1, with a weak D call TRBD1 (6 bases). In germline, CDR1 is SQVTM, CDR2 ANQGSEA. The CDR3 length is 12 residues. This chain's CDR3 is CSLSTGNNEQFF. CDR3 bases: TGCAGTCTAAGTACAGGGAACAATGAGCAGTTCTTC.

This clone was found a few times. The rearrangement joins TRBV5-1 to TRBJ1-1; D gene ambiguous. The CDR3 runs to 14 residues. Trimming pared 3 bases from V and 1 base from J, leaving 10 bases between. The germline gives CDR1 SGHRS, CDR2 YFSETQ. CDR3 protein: CASSSRGGNTEAFF. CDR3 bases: TGCGCCAGCAGCTCCCGCGGAGGGAACACTGAAGCTTTCTTT.

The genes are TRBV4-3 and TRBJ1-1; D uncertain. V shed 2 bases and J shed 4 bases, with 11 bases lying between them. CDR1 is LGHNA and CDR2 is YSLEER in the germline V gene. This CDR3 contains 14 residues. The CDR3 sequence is CASSQSGSGTEAFF. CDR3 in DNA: TGCGCCAGCAGCCAAAGTGGGTCGGGCACTGAAGCTTTCTTT.

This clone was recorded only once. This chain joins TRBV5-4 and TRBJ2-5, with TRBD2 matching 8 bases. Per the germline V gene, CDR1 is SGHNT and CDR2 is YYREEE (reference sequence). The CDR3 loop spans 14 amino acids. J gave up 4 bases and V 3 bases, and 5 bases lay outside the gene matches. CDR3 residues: CASSSPRGGETQYF. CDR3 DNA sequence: TGTGCCAGCAGCTCACCCCGGGGGGGAGAGACCCAGTACTTC.

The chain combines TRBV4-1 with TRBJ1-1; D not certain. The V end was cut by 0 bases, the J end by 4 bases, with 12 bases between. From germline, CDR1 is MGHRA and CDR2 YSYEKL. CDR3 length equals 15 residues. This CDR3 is CASSQEGSRPTEAFF. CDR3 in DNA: TGCGCCAGCAGCCAAGAGGGCAGCCGCCCCACTGAAGCTTTCTTT.

Here the CDR3 DNA reads TGCAGCGTTTCCCGCGGGAGCTTCGGCGAGCAGTACTTC. It codes for CSVSRGSFGEQYF. The chain links TRBV29-1 to TRBJ2-7; TRBD2 aligns across 7 bases. CDR3 length: 13 residues. The germline gives CDR1 SQVTM, CDR2 ANQGSEA. Trimming at V came to 5 bases and at J to 6 bases, leaving 10 bases not matched to a gene.

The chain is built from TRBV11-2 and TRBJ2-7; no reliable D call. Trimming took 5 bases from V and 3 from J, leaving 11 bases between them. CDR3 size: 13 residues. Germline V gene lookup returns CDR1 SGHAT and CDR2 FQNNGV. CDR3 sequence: CASSRIGDYEQYF. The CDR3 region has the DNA TGTGCCAGCAGCCGAATAGGAGACTACGAGCAGTACTTC.

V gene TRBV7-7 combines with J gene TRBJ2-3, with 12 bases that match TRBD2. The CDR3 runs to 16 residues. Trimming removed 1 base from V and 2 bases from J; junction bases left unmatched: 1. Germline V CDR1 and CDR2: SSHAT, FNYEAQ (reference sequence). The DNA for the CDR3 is TGTGCCAGCAGCTTAGGGACTAGCGGGGTCACAGATACGCAGTATTTT. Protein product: CASSLGTSGVTDTQYF.

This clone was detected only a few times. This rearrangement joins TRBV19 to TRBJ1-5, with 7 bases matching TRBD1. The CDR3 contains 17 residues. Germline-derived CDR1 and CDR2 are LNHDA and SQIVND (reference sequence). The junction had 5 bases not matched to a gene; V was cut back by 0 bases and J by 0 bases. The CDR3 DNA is TGTGCCAGTAGTATAGAAGAGGGGGCGCGTAGCAATCAGCCCCAGCATTTT. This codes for CASSIEEGARSNQPQHF.